This entry concerns a single T cell receptor (beta chain). Its antigen remains unknown. Healthy donors of bone marrow made up the group. The data stem from a study of cytomegalovirus exposure and HLA in healthy donors. Regarding the study as a whole: A missense variant in DCLRE1C was later tied to TCR beta V- and J-gene trimming.

With 5 bases clipped from V and 7 bases from J, the junction kept 13 bases outside the gene matches. Germline loops: CDR1 MGHRA, CDR2 YSYEKL. This CDR3 spans 17 amino acids. PCR was performed using 60 Vbeta and 13 Jbeta primers. Repertoires were generated with immunoSEQ multiplex PCR, while TCRdb's copy carries only in-frame clones and drops some. The sample lists about 150,000 clones; less than 65% were seen once. The sequenced sample consisted of PBMCs. This chain joins TRBV4-1 and TRBJ2-1, with TRBD2 matching over 11 bases. This sequence originates from a woman between 25 and 40 years old in good health and CMV-seropositive. CDR3: CASSILAGGIFVNEQFF. CDR3 sequence (DNA): TGCGCCAGCAGCATATTAGCGGGGGGGATTTTTGTAAATGAGCAGTTCTTC.